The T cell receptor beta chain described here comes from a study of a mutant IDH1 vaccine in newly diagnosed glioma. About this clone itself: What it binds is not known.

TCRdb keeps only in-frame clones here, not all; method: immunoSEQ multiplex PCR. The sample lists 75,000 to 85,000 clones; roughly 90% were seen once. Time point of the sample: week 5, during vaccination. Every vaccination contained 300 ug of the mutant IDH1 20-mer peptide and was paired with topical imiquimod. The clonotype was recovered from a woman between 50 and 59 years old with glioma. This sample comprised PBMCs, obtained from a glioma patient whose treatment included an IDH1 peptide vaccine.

The CDR3 nucleotides read TGCGCCAGCAGCCTTCTCCCGGGGCCAGAGACCCAGTACTTC. Protein sequence: CASSLLPGPETQYF. The J gene is TRBJ2-5, the V gene TRBV5-1; the D call may be TRBD1 or TRBD2 (5 bases each). The germline V gene has CDR1 SGHRS and CDR2 YFSETQ. The CDR3 is 14 amino acids. V was clipped by 4 bases and J by 4 bases, with 14 bases between them.